The 8 T cell receptor beta chains below were found in one sample sequenced in a study of molecular identifiers for immune sequencing clone quantification. In TCRdb, the PCR reads were re-called with MiXCR into one record per CDR3 protein. The data hold over 600,000 distinct CDR3 sequences, with just under 20% observed a single time. Sequenced: naive CD8+ T cells from blood, with Jurkat cell RNA spiked in. Regarding subset: FACS-sorted CD8+CD4-CCR7+CD45RA+ naive T cells. These receptors all come from a human donor in good health. Some libraries in this study had Jurkat cell RNA spiked in.

This clonotype occurred many times. The rearrangement uses TRBV12-3 or TRBV12-4 and TRBJ2-7; D remains unclear. This CDR3 comprises 13 residues. V dropped 7 bases and J dropped 6 bases, with 16 bases sitting between them. The CDR3 nucleotides are TGTGCCAGCACCTTGACGGGTCTCGGCGAGCAGTACTTC. This sequence encodes CASTLTGLGEQYF.

As to this clonotype: This sequence may be a read error, since a much larger clone differs from it by one base. The V call is TRBV28, the J call TRBJ2-7; D assignment may be TRBD1 or TRBD2 (5 bases each). Looked up from germline, CDR1 is MDHEN and CDR2 is SYDVKM. The CDR3 runs to 14 residues. V dropped 2 bases and J dropped 5 bases, with 13 bases sitting between them. The CDR3 sequence: CASSLRGSTHEQYF. DNA of the CDR3: TGTGCCAGCAGTTTACGGGGCAGTACCCACGAGCAGTACTTC.

This chain uses TRBV12-5 with TRBJ1-3; TRBD1 matches at 8 bases. Trimming took 4 bases from V and 2 from J; bases not matched to a gene: 7. The CDR3 covers 16 residues. From germline, CDR1 is LGHNT and CDR2 FRNRAP. In DNA form, the CDR3 reads TGTGCTAGTGGTTGGACCACAGGGGGAACTGGAAACACCATATATTTT. It translates to CASGWTTGGTGNTIYF. Complete variable domain (other parts from reference TRBV12-5 and TRBJ1-3): DARVTQTPRHKVTEMGQEVTMRCQPILGHNTVFWYRQTMMQGLELLAYFRNRAPLDDSGMPKDRFSAEMPDATLATLKIQPSEPRDSAVYFCASGWTTGGTGNTIYFGEGSWLTVV.

This clonotype was counted many times. The V gene is TRBV20-1, the J gene TRBJ1-1, with D unresolved. V was trimmed by 3 bases and J by 0 bases, leaving 14 bases between them. The CDR3 totals 15 residues. CDR1 is DFQATT and CDR2 is SNEGSKA in the germline V gene (reference sequence). This CDR3 reads CSASPWGGVNTEAFF. The CDR3 region has the DNA TGCAGTGCTAGCCCCTGGGGAGGCGTGAACACTGAAGCTTTCTTT.

The chain employs TRBV7-9 and TRBJ1-4, with TRBD1 as a possible D gene (5 bases). The CDR3 consists of 17 residues. V lost 1 base and J 4 bases, leaving 16 bases between the germline ends. Germline lookup yields CDR1 SEHNR and CDR2 FQNEAQ (reference sequence). CDR3 residues: CASSLGQLRGGNEKLFF. Written as DNA, the CDR3 is TGTGCCAGCAGCTTAGGACAGTTGCGGGGTGGTAATGAAAAACTGTTTTTT.

Comment on this clonotype: It is likely a read error, because the conserved phenylalanine at the end of the CDR3 is missing. The gene calls are TRBV24-1 and TRBJ2-1, with 10 nucleotides matching TRBD2. V shed 9 bases, J shed 5 bases, and the junction held 9 bases outside the gene matches. From germline, CDR1 is KGHDR and CDR2 SFDVKD. CDR3 length: 15 residues. The DNA for the CDR3 is TGTGCCACCGGGGGGGGAGCGGGAGGGCACAATGAGCAGTTCCTC. Amino acid sequence: CATGGGAGGHNEQFL.

This clonotype came up many times. The chain links TRBV4-3 to TRBJ2-7; D perhaps matches TRBD2 (6 bases). The ends were cut back, 1 base at V and 2 bases at J, with 15 bases in the middle. Germline V gene data show CDR1 as LGHNA and CDR2 as YSLEER. The CDR3 spans 16 residues. The CDR3 spells CASSQAGPAGAYEQYF. The CDR3 coding sequence is TGCGCCAGCAGCCAAGCGGGTCCAGCGGGCGCCTACGAGCAGTACTTC.

As concerns this clonotype: This may arise from a read error, as a much more abundant clone is one base away. V is TRBV10-3 and J is TRBJ2-7, with D unresolved. CDR1 is ENHRY and CDR2 is SYGVKD in the germline V gene. The CDR3 has 12 residues. The V end lost 10 bases, the J end lost 6 bases, and 16 bases lay between the germline ends. CDR3 residues: CATQPETPEQYF. CDR3 nucleotide sequence: TGTGCCACCCAGCCCGAGACACCCGAGCAGTACTTC.